These 17 T cell receptor beta chains came from one sample sequenced in a study of regulatory T cells in long-lasting Graves disease. Arm-PCR of CDR3 regions and iRepertoire HTBI primers were the basis on which TCR beta libraries were built. TCRdb redid the calling of the multiplex PCR reads with MiXCR, one entry per CDR3 protein. Of 700,000 or so distinct CDR3 sequences in the sample, about 30% are singletons; the top ten hold roughly 40%. Time point given: persistent/refractory GD, antithyroid drugs over 5 years with positive TRAb. The TCR library was prepared using RNA isolated from PBMCs. Here the sequenced sample was peripheral blood mononuclear cells (PBMCs), taken when the disease was refractory, from a patient treated with antithyroid drugs. The receptors were gathered from a female donor with Graves disease.

This clonotype was found a few times. The chain couples TRBV5-6 to TRBJ2-7, with D possibly TRBD1 on 5 matching bases. This CDR3 has 13 amino acids. Germline-derived CDR1 and CDR2 are SGHDT and YYEEEE. Trimming stripped 2 bases from V and 3 bases from J, with 9 bases between. The DNA for the CDR3 is TGTGCCAGCAGCTTTACCAGGGTCTACGAGCAGTACTTC. Its protein product is CASSFTRVYEQYF.

This rearrangement joins TRBV28 to TRBJ1-5, with a tentative D call TRBD1 (5 bases). Trimming pared 3 bases from V and 3 bases from J, leaving 9 bases between. CDR1 is MDHEN, CDR2 SYDVKM, per germline. There are 14 residues in the CDR3. CDR3 nucleotide sequence: TGTGCCAGCAGTTTTCCGGGGGTCAATCAGCCCCAGCATTTT. This encodes CASSFPGVNQPQHF.

V gene TRBV12-3 or TRBV12-4 combines with J gene TRBJ2-7, with D hard to call. V was cut by 5 bases and J by 7 bases, with 15 bases left in between. The CDR3 runs to 13 residues. CDR3 sequence: CASSPPGPREQYF. As DNA, the CDR3 is TGTGCCAGCAGTCCCCCCGGGCCTCGGGAGCAGTACTTC.

V gene TRBV5-1 combines with J gene TRBJ2-6; maybe TRBD1 (5 bases). The V and J ends lost 4 bases and 4 bases respectively, with 18 bases between them. The CDR3 loop spans 17 amino acids. The germline CDR1 and CDR2 sequences are SGHRS and YFSETQ. CDR3 loop: CASSPLEGARGANVLTF. CDR3 nucleotide sequence: TGCGCCAGCAGCCCCCTGGAAGGGGCGAGGGGGGCCAACGTCCTGACTTTC. Drawing the rest from reference TRBV5-1 and TRBJ2-6, the complete variable domain is KAGVTQTPRYLIKTRGQQVTLSCSPISGHRSVSWYQQTPGQGLQFLFEYFSETQRNKGNFPGRFSGRQFSNSRSEMNVSTLELGDSALYLCASSPLEGARGANVLTFGAGSRLTVL.

This clonotype was recorded many times. This chain connects TRBV11-2 to TRBJ2-7; 15 bases align to TRBD2. Germline CDR1 SGHAT, CDR2 FQNNGV. After removal of 2 bases from V and 13 bases from J, the junction contained 3 bases not matched to a gene. The CDR3 contains 13 residues. CDR3 sequence reads: CASSLRTSGRVYF. CDR3 coding DNA: TGTGCCAGCAGCTTAAGGACTAGCGGGAGGGTATACTTC.

This clonotype was seen a handful of times. The chain couples TRBV29-1 to TRBJ2-2; 7 nucleotides match TRBD2. CDR3 size: 14 residues. With V trimmed by 4 bases and J by 4 bases, 6 bases remained unmatched. Germline V gene sequence: CDR1 SQVTM, CDR2 ANQGSEA. The CDR3 coding sequence is TGCAGCGTTGGGGAGGGAGTGGGCACCGGGGAGCTGTTTTTT. It yields the protein CSVGEGVGTGELFF.

This clonotype has ten or more counts. This chain uses TRBV15 with TRBJ2-5; D possibly corresponds to TRBD2 (5 bases). The CDR3 loop spans 13 amino acids. Germline V CDR1 and CDR2: LNHNV, YYDKDF (reference sequence). V gave up 5 bases and J gave up 1 base, with 8 bases separating them. The CDR3 bases are TGTGCCACCAGCCGGGGAAGCCAAGAGACCCAGTACTTC. Encoded protein: CATSRGSQETQYF.

The chain combines TRBV20-1 with TRBJ1-4, with 7 bases that match TRBD1. From germline, CDR1 is DFQATT and CDR2 SNEGSKA (reference sequence). This CDR3 is 15 amino acids long. The V gene end was trimmed by 1 base and the J gene end by 4 bases; junction bases not matched to a gene: 6. CDR3 sequence: CSARVSRGLNEKLFF. CDR3 nucleotide sequence: TGCAGTGCTAGAGTGTCAAGGGGGCTTAATGAAAAACTGTTTTTT.

The V call is TRBV19, the J call TRBJ1-5, with 8 positions matching TRBD1. V lost 2 bases to trimming and J lost 4 bases; unmatched junction nucleotides: 4. CDR1 LNHDA and CDR2 SQIVND come from the germline V gene (reference sequence). The CDR3 sequence is 15 residues long. The CDR3 DNA is TGTGCCAGTAGTATACGGGACAGGAGAAATCAGCCCCAGCATTTT. This translates into CASSIRDRRNQPQHF.

This clonotype has at least ten counts. The V gene is TRBV7-3, the J gene TRBJ1-1; perhaps TRBD1 as D (5 bases). Per germline, CDR1 SGHTA and CDR2 FQGTGA. The CDR3 contains 14 residues. V dropped 2 bases and J dropped 1 base, with 8 bases sitting between them. The chain's CDR3 is CASSLGGQNTEAFF. CDR3 nucleotides: TGTGCCAGCAGCTTAGGAGGACAGAACACTGAAGCTTTCTTT.

In this sample, this clonotype turned up a few times. The chain has TRBV28 and TRBJ2-4; D uncertain. This CDR3 region has 13 residues. The germline CDR1 and CDR2 sequences are MDHEN and SYDVKM. V shed 4 bases and J shed 0 bases, with 4 bases lying between them. Here the CDR3 DNA reads TGTGCCAGCAGTTCGCCAGCCAAAAACATTCAGTACTTC. Translated: CASSSPAKNIQYF.

This clonotype was seen a few times. The V and J genes are TRBV27 and TRBJ1-1; D possibly corresponds to TRBD1 (5 bases). Germline V lookup: CDR1 MNHEY, CDR2 SMNVEV (reference sequence). The CDR3 sequence is 13 residues long. V was pared by 1 base and J by 5 bases, with 8 bases between. CDR3 protein: CASSLWDQTEAFF. CDR3 sequence (DNA): TGTGCCAGCAGTTTATGGGACCAAACTGAAGCTTTCTTT.

This chain joins TRBV20-1 and TRBJ1-6; perhaps TRBD1 as D (5 bases). V dropped 2 bases and J dropped 7 bases, with 15 bases sitting between them. This CDR3 contains 15 residues. Germline CDR1 DFQATT, CDR2 SNEGSKA (reference sequence). The CDR3 sequence is CSARRGTGWNSPLHF. In DNA form, the CDR3 reads TGCAGTGCTAGAAGGGGTACCGGATGGAATTCACCCCTCCACTTT.

The chain carries TRBV12-3 or TRBV12-4 and TRBJ1-2; a possible D gene is TRBD1 (5 bases). This CDR3 contains 15 residues. The germline V and J ends were trimmed by 2 bases and 0 bases, with 10 bases remaining between them. As DNA, the CDR3 is TGTGCCAGCAGTTTAAAGGGGAGAGCTAACTATGGCTACACCTTC. Its translation is CASSLKGRANYGYTF.

This chain links TRBV6-9 with TRBJ1-4; D is uncertain. The ends were cut back, 4 bases at V and 7 bases at J, with 13 bases in the middle. The CDR3 runs to 14 residues. Germline CDR1 and CDR2: MNHGY and SVAAGI. CDR3 DNA sequence: TGTGCCAGCAGTTGGGGAACCCCAGGTGAAAAACTGTTTTTT. The encoded protein is CASSWGTPGEKLFF.

The V and J genes are TRBV7-9 and TRBJ2-7; 9 nucleotides align to TRBD1. Germline V lookup: CDR1 SEHNR, CDR2 FQNEAQ (reference sequence). CDR3 length: 14 residues. V lost 6 bases to trimming and J lost 4 bases; unmatched junction nucleotides: 7. The CDR3 sequence: CASRGDRAIYEQYF. DNA of the CDR3: TGTGCCAGCAGAGGGGACAGGGCAATTTACGAGCAGTACTTC.

This clonotype has only a few counts. V and J are TRBV28 and TRBJ1-1, with unresolved D. Between the trimmed V and J ends, which lost 2 bases and 1 base, there was a span of 8 bases. CDR1 is MDHEN, CDR2 SYDVKM, per germline. This CDR3 is 14 amino acids long. CDR3 DNA sequence: TGTGCCAGCAGTTTAAGGGCCCGGAACACTGAAGCTTTCTTT. This translates into CASSLRARNTEAFF.